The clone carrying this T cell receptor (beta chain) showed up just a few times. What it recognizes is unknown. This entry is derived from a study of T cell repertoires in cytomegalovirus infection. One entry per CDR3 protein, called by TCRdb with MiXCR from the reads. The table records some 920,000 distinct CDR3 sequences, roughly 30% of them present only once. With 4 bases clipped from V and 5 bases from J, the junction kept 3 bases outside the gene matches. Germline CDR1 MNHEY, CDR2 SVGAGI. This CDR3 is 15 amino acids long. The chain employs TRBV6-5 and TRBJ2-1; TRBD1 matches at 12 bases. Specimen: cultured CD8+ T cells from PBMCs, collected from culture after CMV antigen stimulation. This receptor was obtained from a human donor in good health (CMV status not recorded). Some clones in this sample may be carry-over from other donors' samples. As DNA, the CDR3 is TGTGCCAGCAGTTCGGGACAGGGGGCGCACAATGAGCAGTTCTTC. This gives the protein CASSSGQGAHNEQFF.